The 20 T cell receptor beta chains given below trace back to one sample, sequenced in a study of CD8 T cells in Susac syndrome. The authors reverse transcribed roughly 0.5 to 1 ug RNA with random hexamers. MiXCR, run by TCRdb on the immunoSEQ multiplex PCR reads, gives a single entry per CDR3 protein. This sample has some 300,000 distinct CDR3 sequences, with about 89% found just once. What was sequenced was CD8+ T cells from PBMCs. These receptors all stem from a human donor with multiple sclerosis.

The CDR3 loop is CSGRGDPYARGDTQYF. The CDR3 DNA follows: TGCAGTGGACGGGGGGACCCCTATGCCCGGGGGGATACGCAGTATTTT. The V and J genes are TRBV20-1 and TRBJ2-3; TRBD2 agrees at 7 bases. CDR1 DFQATT and CDR2 SNEGSKA come from the germline V gene (reference sequence). Germline trimming cut 7 bases from V and 6 bases from J; bases unmatched to any gene: 19. The CDR3 loop spans 16 amino acids.

The chain is built from TRBV11-1 and TRBJ2-7; D is possibly TRBD1 (5 bases). V dropped 3 bases and J dropped 5 bases, with 11 bases sitting between them. The CDR3 has 13 residues. Germline-derived CDR1 and CDR2 are SGHAT and FQDESV (reference sequence). Written as DNA, the CDR3 is TGTGCCAGCAGCTTTGGTTGGGGCGACGAGCAGTACTTC. This translates into CASSFGWGDEQYF. Complete variable domain (other parts from reference TRBV11-1 and TRBJ2-7): EAEVAQSPRYKITEKSQAVAFWCDPISGHATLYWYRQILGQGPELLVQFQDESVVDDSQLPKDRFSAERLKGVDSTLKIQPAELGDSAMYLCASSFGWGDEQYFGPGTRLTVT.

The chain uses TRBV12-3 or TRBV12-4 and TRBJ2-1, with TRBD2 as a possible D gene (6 bases). Trimming took off 8 bases at V and 0 bases at J, with 20 bases between the two ends. The CDR3 has 17 residues. CDR3 coding DNA: TGTGCCAGCCGGATTAGGAGGGACCTAGACTCCTACAATGAGCAGTTCTTC. Protein product: CASRIRRDLDSYNEQFF.

This chain connects TRBV18 to TRBJ2-1, with TRBD2 as a possible D gene (7 bases). The CDR3 is 15 amino acids. The V gene lost 6 bases and the J gene lost 8 bases, with 20 bases spanning the gap. From germline, CDR1 is KGHSH and CDR2 LQKENI. This CDR3 is CASSPPWEGGDEQFF. The CDR3 DNA reads as TGTGCCAGCTCGCCGCCCTGGGAGGGGGGCGATGAGCAGTTCTTC.

This chain joins TRBV4-3 and TRBJ1-1; D is uncertain. Germline lookup yields CDR1 LGHNA and CDR2 YSLEER. The CDR3 is made up of 13 amino acids. Trimming removed 1 base at V and 3 bases at J, with 6 bases between. The CDR3 region is CASSQVPDTEAFF. The DNA of the CDR3 is TGCGCCAGCAGCCAAGTACCGGACACTGAAGCTTTCTTT.

This clonotype was seen only once. The J gene is TRBJ2-3, the V gene TRBV12-3 or TRBV12-4; D may be TRBD2 (5 bases). Deletions cut 4 bases from V and 0 bases from J, with 14 bases between. This CDR3 is 16 amino acids long. In DNA, the CDR3 is TGTGCCAGCAGTTCCCTATTACTAGGCAGCACAGATACGCAGTATTTT. Translating it yields CASSSLLLGSTDTQYF.

The chain combines TRBV7-3 with TRBJ2-2, with 8 bases that match TRBD2. Germline CDR1 SGHTA, CDR2 FQGTGA. J lost 3 bases, V lost 8 bases, and 5 bases had no gene match. This CDR3 has 14 amino acids. This CDR3 reads CASAPAGDTGELFF. Here the CDR3 DNA reads TGTGCCAGCGCTCCAGCGGGAGACACCGGGGAGCTGTTTTTT. Combining the CDR3 with reference TRBV7-3 and TRBJ2-2 gives the whole variable domain GAGVSQTPSNKVTEKGKYVELRCDPISGHTALYWYRQSLGQGPEFLIYFQGTGAADDSGLPNDRFFAVRPEGSVSTLKIQRTERGDSAVYLCASAPAGDTGELFFGEGSRLTVL.

This chain joins TRBV27 and TRBJ2-1; D remains unclear. Trimming took 7 bases from V and 2 from J, leaving 6 bases between them. This CDR3 has 12 residues. Per the germline V gene, CDR1 is MNHEY and CDR2 is SMNVEV (reference sequence). CDR3 sequence: CASMGAYNEQFF. In DNA form, the CDR3 reads TGTGCCAGCATGGGTGCCTACAATGAGCAGTTCTTC.

The chain is built from TRBV11-3 and TRBJ2-1; perhaps TRBD2 as D (5 bases). The ends were cut back, 2 bases at V and 6 bases at J, with 14 bases in the middle. Germline lookup yields CDR1 SGHNT and CDR2 YENEEA. The CDR3 is 15 amino acids. The DNA for the CDR3 is TGTGCCAGCAGCTTACCCGAACTAGAAACCAATGAGCAGTTCTTC. Residues: CASSLPELETNEQFF.

J is TRBJ2-1 and V is TRBV9; 10 nucleotides line up with TRBD2. Germline values: CDR1 SGDLS, CDR2 YYNGEE. The CDR3 length is 15 residues. V was clipped by 0 bases and J by 7 bases; unmatched bases: 4. Here the CDR3 reads CASSVGAGGLNEQFF. CDR3 DNA sequence: TGTGCCAGCAGCGTAGGAGCGGGAGGGCTAAATGAGCAGTTCTTC.

This clonotype came up a few times. V gene TRBV7-9 combines with J gene TRBJ1-2; TRBD1 is a possible D gene (6 bases). The CDR3 spans 15 residues. V was shortened by 1 base and J by 2 bases, with 11 bases between the two germline ends. CDR1 and CDR2 (germline): SEHNR, FQNEAQ (reference sequence). The chain's CDR3 is CASSLGPGTNYGYTF. The CDR3 DNA is TGTGCCAGCAGCTTAGGACCTGGGACAAACTATGGCTACACCTTC.

The gene calls are TRBV30 and TRBJ2-5; D not resolved. Trimming shortened V by 2 bases and J by 4 bases, and 8 bases separated the two germline ends. Germline V CDR1 and CDR2: GTSNPN, SVGIG (reference sequence). CDR3 length: 12 residues. The CDR3 nucleotides are TGTGCCTGGAGTCTGATCGGAGAGACCCAGTACTTC. It is translated as CAWSLIGETQYF.

This sequence joins TRBV9 and TRBJ2-1; TRBD2 agrees at 7 bases. CDR3 size: 15 residues. V was clipped by 1 base and J by 4 bases; unmatched bases: 5. Germline V CDR1 and CDR2: SGDLS, YYNGEE. CDR3 amino acids: CASSVSREIYNEQFF. CDR3 nucleotide sequence: TGTGCCAGCAGCGTATCGCGGGAGATATACAATGAGCAGTTCTTC.

This clonotype showed up just once. The rearrangement uses TRBV7-9 and TRBJ2-2; D not resolved. Germline values: CDR1 SEHNR, CDR2 FQNEAQ (reference sequence). Trimming took off 0 bases at V and 1 base at J, with 12 bases between the two ends. The CDR3 loop spans 17 amino acids. DNA of the CDR3: TGTGCCAGCAGCTTAGCGCATTTAACAGTGAACACCGGGGAGCTGTTTTTT. Translating it yields CASSLAHLTVNTGELFF. Supplemented by reference TRBV7-9 and TRBJ2-2, the full variable domain reads DTGVSQNPRHKITKRGQNVTFRCDPISEHNRLYWYRQTLGQGPEFLTYFQNEAQLEKSRLLSDRFSAERPKGSFSTLEIQRTEQGDSAMYLCASSLAHLTVNTGELFFGEGSRLTVL.

V gene TRBV6-1 combines with J gene TRBJ2-3; 11 nucleotides match TRBD2. Germline CDR1 and CDR2: MNHNS and SASEGT. The CDR3 has 14 amino acids. V lost 6 bases to trimming and J lost 6 bases; unmatched junction nucleotides: 5. CDR3 amino acids: CASRLAGEADTQYF. DNA of the CDR3: TGTGCCAGCAGACTAGCGGGAGAGGCGGATACGCAGTATTTT.

The rearrangement links TRBV28 to TRBJ1-1, with a tentative D call TRBD1 (5 bases). CDR1 is MDHEN and CDR2 is SYDVKM in the germline V gene. The V end was cut by 8 bases, the J end by 7 bases, with 11 bases between. This CDR3 has 11 residues. CDR3 in DNA: TGTGCCAGCGAGTATAGGGGTGAAGCTTTCTTT. Protein sequence: CASEYRGEAFF. The whole variable domain, remainder taken from reference TRBV28 and TRBJ1-1, is DVKVTQSSRYLVKRTGEKVFLECVQDMDHENMFWYRQDPGLGLRLIYFSYDVKMKEKGDIPEGYSVSREKKERFSLILESASTNQTSMYLCASEYRGEAFFGQGTRLTVV.

The chain recombines TRBV28 with TRBJ1-5; D not certain. Germline loops: CDR1 MDHEN, CDR2 SYDVKM. The V and J ends lost 7 bases and 5 bases respectively, with 9 bases between them. This CDR3 has 12 residues. The CDR3, as DNA: TGTGCCAGCACTCGCCTCGATCAGCCCCAGCATTTT. It encodes CASTRLDQPQHF.

The chain links TRBV19 to TRBJ1-1, with D hard to call. The CDR3 has 16 residues. CDR1 and CDR2 from the germline V gene are LNHDA and SQIVND (reference sequence). V was shortened by 7 bases and J by 0 bases, with 18 bases between the two germline ends. The CDR3 nucleotides read TGTGCCAGTAAGGAATCGGTTGAGGTCATGAACACTGAAGCTTTCTTT. Translated: CASKESVEVMNTEAFF.

This rearrangement joins TRBV19 to TRBJ1-4; 10 bases are a match to TRBD1. The CDR3 sequence is 12 residues long. Germline CDR1 LNHDA, CDR2 SQIVND (reference sequence). The ends lost 11 bases at V and 7 bases at J; junction bases unmatched: 4. CDR3 amino acids: CALRDRGEKLFF. CDR3 DNA sequence: TGTGCCCTCCGGGACAGGGGTGAAAAACTGTTTTTT.

J is TRBJ2-3 and V is TRBV5-8, with 7 bases matching TRBD1. The CDR3 is 16 amino acids. The V and J ends lost 0 bases and 0 bases, in that order; junction bases with no gene match: 4. The germline CDR1 and CDR2 sequences are SGHTS and YDEGEE. CDR3 in DNA: TGTGCCAGCAGCTTGGTGGGCAGGGGGAGCACAGATACGCAGTATTTT. This translates into CASSLVGRGSTDTQYF. The full variable domain, completed using reference TRBV5-8 and TRBJ2-3, is EAGVTQSPTHLIKTRGQQATLRCSPISGHTSVYWYQQALGLGLQFLLWYDEGEERNRGNFPPRFSGRQFPNYSSELNVNALELEDSALYLCASSLVGRGSTDTQYFGPGTRLTVL.